These 7 T cell receptor beta chains were sequenced from one sample in a study of T cell responses to AZD1222 COVID-19 vaccine. Sequencing was performed with immunoSEQ multiplex PCR; in TCRdb, only in-frame clones are kept and a portion is missing. The sample lists about 97,000 clones; 75% to 90% were seen once. The sample here was peripheral blood, taken on day 0 of AZD1222 vaccination. The receptors were gathered from an adult in good health.

This chain uses TRBV19 with TRBJ1-5, with D tentatively TRBD1 (6 bases). This CDR3 has 16 amino acids. Trimming took 4 bases from V and 7 from J, leaving 20 bases between them. From germline, CDR1 is LNHDA and CDR2 SQIVND (reference sequence). The CDR3 coding sequence is TGTGCCAGTAGTAGCACCATCGGGACATCGACCCAGCCCCAGCATTTT. This gives the protein CASSSTIGTSTQPQHF.

V is TRBV5-8 and J is TRBJ2-1; possibly TRBD2 for D (6 bases). In germline, CDR1 is SGHTS, CDR2 YDEGEE. The CDR3 is made up of 13 amino acids. Trimming shortened V by 1 base and J by 4 bases, and 6 bases separated the two germline ends. CDR3 coding DNA: TGTGCCAGCAGCTTGCGGGGGTACAATGAGCAGTTCTTC. It is translated as CASSLRGYNEQFF.

The chain is built from TRBV7-3 and TRBJ2-1; D remains ambiguous. Germline V gene data show CDR1 as SGHTA and CDR2 as FQGTGA. V was trimmed by 2 bases and J by 0 bases, leaving 5 bases between them. The CDR3 has 14 residues. CDR3 sequence reads: CASSLSGSYNEQFF. CDR3 DNA: TGTGCCAGCAGCTTATCAGGCTCCTACAATGAGCAGTTCTTC.

This chain joins TRBV3-1 (or the pseudogene TRBV3-2) and TRBJ2-2; 7 positions agree with TRBD2. Germline CDR1 reads LGHDT; CDR2 reads YNNKEL (reference sequence). The CDR3 runs to 19 residues. The ends lost 1 base at V and 0 bases at J; junction bases unmatched: 11. CDR3 sequence (DNA): TGTGCCAGCAGCCAAGTCTCGCTTTTCAGCGGGGCGAACACCGGGGAGCTGTTTTTT. Protein product: CASSQVSLFSGANTGELFF.

This clone turned up a few times. This chain uses TRBV13 with TRBJ2-7; weak D call: TRBD1 (5 bases). Trimming stripped 7 bases from V and 3 bases from J, with 16 bases between. The CDR3 covers 14 residues. Germline V gene data show CDR1 as PRHDT and CDR2 as FYEKMQ (reference sequence). The CDR3 here is CASTAQGFYYEQYF. The CDR3 DNA is TGTGCCAGCACCGCGCAGGGTTTTTACTACGAGCAGTACTTC.

This rearrangement joins TRBV5-1 to TRBJ2-1; 7 bases are shared with TRBD2. CDR3 length: 16 amino acids. With 1 base clipped from V and 6 bases from J, the junction kept 10 bases outside the gene matches. Germline lookup yields CDR1 SGHRS and CDR2 YFSETQ. The CDR3 is CASSLSGGSLINEQFF. The CDR3 region has the DNA TGCGCCAGCAGCTTGAGTGGCGGGAGTCTTATCAATGAGCAGTTCTTC.

Concerning this clone: Different DNA sequences within this sample yield the same CDR3. This sequence joins TRBV6-5 and TRBJ2-3; 7 positions agree with TRBD2. The germline V gene has CDR1 MNHEY and CDR2 SVGAGI. J lost 0 bases, V lost 6 bases, and 3 bases had no gene match. The CDR3 sequence is 14 residues long. CDR3 sequence reads: CASRPGGSTDTQYF. In nucleotides, the CDR3 is TGTGCCAGCAGACCGGGGGGAAGCACAGATACGCAGTATTTT.